In its sample, the clone carrying this T cell receptor beta chain was seen many times. The target antigen is unknown. Multiple V-beta primers and a C-beta primer amplified TCRB from RNA. TCRB-specific cDNA synthesis used roughly 0.5 ug of total RNA. TCRdb used MiXCR to reprocess the multiplex PCR reads, holding one entry per CDR3 protein. The repertoire holds fewer than 15,000 distinct CDR3 sequences, with 60% to 65% as singletons. This sample is part of a study of tumor-infiltrating lymphocytes in glioblastoma multiforme. Study-wide results and caveats: Detected clone frequencies may not reflect cell counts, being RNA-based. Just one glioblastoma patient contributed to the TCR-mutation comparison. Functional subtype sorting of these T cells was not performed.

V shed 7 bases and J shed 7 bases, with 8 bases lying between them. The CDR3 is made up of 11 amino acids. Looked up from germline, CDR1 is WNHNN and CDR2 is SYGVQD (reference sequence). The origin of this receptor is a male donor with glioblastoma. The chain is built from TRBV10-1 and TRBJ2-1; D is uncertain. Input material: brain tumor tissue. The CDR3 DNA sequence: TGCGCCAGCAAAGGCGGAAATGAGCAGTTCTTC. Residues: CASKGGNEQFF.